The rows below give T cell receptor beta chains drawn from one sample of a study of cytomegalovirus exposure and HLA in healthy donors. Sequenced by immunoSEQ multiplex PCR; TCRdb stores in-frame clones only, minus some. This table holds 200,000 or so clones, nearly 80% found once. Specimen: PBMCs. Receptor source: a woman aged 25 to 39 in good health and CMV-seropositive. The CDR3 runs from the conserved cysteine through the conserved F or W. The order of the fields is J gene, V gene, D gene, clone size, CDR3 DNA, CDR3 protein. D genes are given only for firm matches. Clone sizes are given selectively: once, few, many, or a class where the clone is expanded.

>TRBJ1-1|TRBV20-1|-|few
TGCAGTGCTAGGAGAACGGGTGAAGCTTTCTTT
CSARRTGEAFF
>TRBJ1-6|TRBV5-6|-|-
TGTGCCAGCAGCTTGTCCCCAAATTCACCCCTCCACTTT
CASSLSPNSPLHF
>TRBJ1-3|TRBV19|-|-
TGTGCCAGTAGTGCGAGGGTCTCTGGAAACACCATATATTTT
CASSARVSGNTIYF
>TRBJ1-4|TRBV6-1|-|-
TGTGCCACCAAGATCGGGACAACCCCTGGGGAAAAACTGTTTTTT
CATKIGTTPGEKLFF
>TRBJ2-7|TRBV4-2|TRBD2|-
TGTGCCAGCAGCCAACTAGCGGGGGGGCAATACGAGCAGTACTTC
CASSQLAGGQYEQYF
>TRBJ1-1|TRBV7-7|-|-
TGTGCTAGCAGCCGAACAGAGAACACTGAAGCTTTCTTT
CASSRTENTEAFF
>TRBJ1-1|TRBV4-1|-|once
TGCGCCAGCAGCCAGGCCCTGGGGAGGGCGAACACTGAAGCTTTCTTT
CASSQALGRANTEAFF
>TRBJ2-3|TRBV9|-|-
TGTGCCAGCAGCGTAGCGAGCAGGGGAACAGATACGCAGTATTTT
CASSVASRGTDTQYF
>TRBJ1-1|TRBV5-5|-|-
TGTGCCAGCAGCTTGCAGGGGTTGACTGAAGCTTTCTTT
CASSLQGLTEAFF
>TRBJ2-1|TRBV27|TRBD1|few
TGTGCCAGCACCTGGCAGGGGGCCAATGAGCAGTTCTTC
CASTWQGANEQFF
>TRBJ2-4|TRBV15|-|once
TGTGCCACCAGTAAGGGTCAAGACAGAATGCTCGACATTCAGTACTTC
CATSKGQDRMLDIQYF
>TRBJ2-3|TRBV5-1|TRBD1|few
TGCGCCAGCAGCCCGACAGGGGTGGGGACAGATACGCAGTATTTT
CASSPTGVGTDTQYF
>TRBJ1-2|TRBV14|-|few
TGTGCCAGCAGCCCGGTCCGGGCGGGGGATGGCTACACCTTC
CASSPVRAGDGYTF
>TRBJ1-2|TRBV27|-|-
TGTGCCAGCAGTTCCCCGAGGGGGAAAGATGGCTACACCTTC
CASSSPRGKDGYTF
>TRBJ2-7|TRBV15|-|-
TGTGCCACCAGCAGGGAGGGAGGGGGCTACGAGCAGTACTTC
CATSREGGGYEQYF
>TRBJ2-1|TRBV11-3|TRBD2|-
TGTGCCAGCAGCCCCTTGACCGGACTAGCAAGGGACAATGAGCAGTTCTTC
CASSPLTGLARDNEQFF
>TRBJ2-1|TRBV7-9|TRBD1|-
TGTGCCAGCAGCCCTCAAAAGGGACAGGGGCCACCGAGTGAGCAGTTCTTC
CASSPQKGQGPPSEQFF
>TRBJ2-2|TRBV27|TRBD1|-
TGTGCCAGCCGCCAGACAGGGACCGGGGAGCTGTTTTTT
CASRQTGTGELFF
>TRBJ2-1|TRBV28|-|-
TGTGCCAGCAGGACGACTAGATTCATCTACAATGAGCAGTTCTTC
CASRTTRFIYNEQFF
>TRBJ1-5|TRBV27|-|-
TGTGCCAGCAGTCCCCTCCGGGACATTAGCAATCAGCCCCAGCATTTT
CASSPLRDISNQPQHF
>TRBJ1-5|TRBV11-1|-|-
TGTGCCAGCAGCTCGAGGACTGGTCAGCCCCAGCATTTT
CASSSRTGQPQHF
>TRBJ1-1|TRBV5-4|-|-
TGTGCCAGCAGCGTAGATCCGGGGAACACTGAAGCTTTCTTT
CASSVDPGNTEAFF
>TRBJ1-2|TRBV28|-|-
TGTGCCAGCAGTTTTGATCGGGATGGCTACACCTTC
CASSFDRDGYTF
>TRBJ1-1|TRBV29-1|-|-
TGCAGCTACAGTTTCGCCGTGAACACTGAAGCTTTCTTT
CSYSFAVNTEAFF
>TRBJ2-1|TRBV7-2|TRBD2|-
TGTGCCAGCAGCTTAGAGGGGACTAGCGGGGACAATGAGCAGTTCTTC
CASSLEGTSGDNEQFF
>TRBJ2-5|TRBV27|TRBD2|once
TGTGCCAGCAGACGACTAGCGGGAGAGGAGACCCAGTACTTC
CASRRLAGEETQYF
>TRBJ2-2|TRBV9|TRBD2|-
TGTGCCAGCAGCGGCGACGCGAGCGGGATCAACACCGGGGAGCTGTTTTTT
CASSGDASGINTGELFF
>TRBJ2-5|TRBV7-2|TRBD1|-
TGTGCCAGCAGCTCCAGTCCCGGGACAGGGAGGAAGACCCAGTACTTC
CASSSSPGTGRKTQYF
>TRBJ1-1|TRBV9|-|few
TGTGCCAGCAGCGTATACCCCAGGCCGACTGAAGCTTTCTTT
CASSVYPRPTEAFF
>TRBJ2-3|TRBV18|TRBD1|-
TGTGCCAGCTCAACCTCGACAGGGGATACGCAGTATTTT
CASSTSTGDTQYF
>TRBJ2-1|TRBV6-5|TRBD2|-
TGTGCCAGCAGGCCCACTAGCGGAGAGTACAATGAGCAGTTCTTC
CASRPTSGEYNEQFF
>TRBJ2-3|TRBV19|TRBD2|-
TGTGCCAGTAGCGAGCGGGAGTCAGATACGCAGTATTTT
CASSERESDTQYF
>TRBJ1-1|TRBV5-1|-|-
TGCGCCAGCAGCTTTTCCCGGGACACTGAAGCTTTCTTT
CASSFSRDTEAFF
>TRBJ2-7|TRBV10-2|TRBD2|few
TGCGCCAGCAGATCGTTGGGACTAGCGGGATCGGGCTACGAGCAGTACTTC
CASRSLGLAGSGYEQYF
>TRBJ1-2|TRBV7-2|-|-
TGTGCCAGCAGCTTAGTGGTCAGGGCCCCTAAGCGTGGCTACACCTTC
CASSLVVRAPKRGYTF
>TRBJ2-4|TRBV11-2|TRBD1|once
TGTGCCAGCAGCACTGGGACAGCCCCGGGGAACATTCAGTACTTC
CASSTGTAPGNIQYF
>TRBJ2-3|TRBV6-1|-|-
TGTGCCAGCAGTGAGTGGGGGCAGCTCGAAGATACGCAGTATTTT
CASSEWGQLEDTQYF